Listed here are 26 T cell receptor beta chains from one sample, sequenced in a study of CXCR3-negative and CXCR3-positive naive CD8 T cells. Carrying UMI labels, the TRB cDNA libraries were prepared through 5' RACE. Reanalyzing the 5' RACE reads, TCRdb keeps one entry per CDR3 protein, without DNA. This listing includes 50,000 to 65,000 distinct CDR3 sequences. The sequencing sample was made of memory CD8+ T cells from blood. All receptors derive from a human donor in good health. Some clones in this sample may be carry-over from other donors' samples.

The chain has TRBV5-1 and TRBJ2-3; TCRdb designates TRBD1, a call that cannot be tested without DNA. CDR1 and CDR2 (germline): SGHRS, YFSETQ. The CDR3 has 17 amino acids. The CDR3 reads CASSLEPADRVTDTQYF.

The V call is TRBV29-1, the J call TRBJ1-2. Germline lookup yields CDR1 SQVTM and CDR2 ANQGSEA. This CDR3 spans 13 amino acids. CDR3 region: CRAPDGGNYGYTF.

This chain uses TRBV29-1 with TRBJ2-7; the D call from TCRdb, TRBD2, cannot be confirmed without DNA. The CDR3 contains 16 residues. Germline loops: CDR1 SQVTM, CDR2 ANQGSEA. CDR3 in amino acids: CSVEVYTSGSSYEQYF.

The chain uses TRBV6-6 and TRBJ1-1; TCRdb's D gene call, TRBD1, goes unchecked for lack of DNA. The CDR3 loop spans 14 amino acids. The V gene's germline CDR1 is MNHNY and CDR2 SVGAGI (reference sequence). CDR3 sequence reads: CASSSGTGWDEAFF.

This chain links TRBV29-1 with TRBJ1-1. There are 13 residues in the CDR3. Looked up from germline, CDR1 is SQVTM and CDR2 is ANQGSEA. The CDR3 reads CSVEGQRNTEAFF.

The V and J genes are TRBV14 and TRBJ2-1; TCRdb gives TRBD2 as the D gene, but with no DNA this cannot be confirmed. The CDR3 is 14 residues long. Germline V gives CDR1 SGHDN, CDR2 FVKESK. The CDR3 is CASSPARGYNEQFF.

CDR3 sequence reads: CASVWTGEEDEAFF. The chain joins TRBV12-5 to TRBJ1-1; TCRdb's D gene call, TRBD1, goes unchecked for lack of DNA. Looked up from germline, CDR1 is LGHNT and CDR2 is FRNRAP. This CDR3 spans 14 amino acids.

The chain uses TRBV3-1 and TRBJ1-1; lacking DNA, the TRBD1 call made by TCRdb goes unchecked. The CDR3 is 16 residues long. Germline V CDR1 and CDR2: LGHDT, YNNKEL (reference sequence). CDR3 sequence: CASSHRPGQGGPEAFF.

The rearrangement links TRBV29-1 to TRBJ2-7; without DNA, the TCRdb call of TRBD2 cannot be checked. CDR3 length: 13 residues. Germline V lookup: CDR1 SQVTM, CDR2 ANQGSEA. The CDR3 is CSVEDQGGDEQYF.

The rearrangement links TRBV28 to TRBJ1-5. The CDR3 loop spans 13 amino acids. The germline V gene encodes CDR1 MDHEN and CDR2 SYDVKM. The CDR3 here is CASSLVGNQPQHF.

The gene calls are TRBV19 and TRBJ1-4. Germline CDR1 LNHDA, CDR2 SQIVND (reference sequence). The CDR3 covers 17 residues. The CDR3 sequence is CASSMDRAGGTNEKLFF.

In terms of frequency, this clonotype is large. This chain uses TRBV4-3 with TRBJ1-1; TCRdb's D call of TRBD1 is untestable without DNA. In germline, CDR1 is LGHNA, CDR2 YSLEER. This CDR3 is 16 amino acids long. The CDR3 protein is CASSPGGRGESTEAFF.

V and J are TRBV7-9 and TRBJ2-7; TCRdb reports TRBD2, a call that lacks DNA to check it against. CDR1 and CDR2 from the germline V gene are SEHNR and FQNEAQ (reference sequence). CDR3 length: 14 amino acids. The CDR3 protein is CASSPGDSHYEQYF.

The chain combines TRBV6-1 with TRBJ2-4; TCRdb selects TRBD1, and the lack of DNA leaves this call unchecked. From germline, CDR1 is MNHNS and CDR2 SASEGT. The CDR3 runs to 14 residues. The CDR3 spells CASTKGGAKNIQYF.

The chain joins TRBV6-5 to TRBJ2-1. CDR1 MNHEY and CDR2 SVGAGI come from the germline V gene. The CDR3 totals 12 residues. CDR3 sequence reads: CAALAGNNEQFF.

CDR3 protein: CASSLVAGETDTQYF. The chain couples TRBV13 to TRBJ2-3; with no DNA, the TCRdb D assignment of TRBD1 cannot be verified. The CDR3 sequence is 15 residues long. Per the germline V gene, CDR1 is PRHDT and CDR2 is FYEKMQ (reference sequence).

This chain uses TRBV28 with TRBJ1-1; TCRdb's assignment of TRBD1 cannot be checked, as there is no DNA. Looked up from germline, CDR1 is MDHEN and CDR2 is SYDVKM. This CDR3 contains 18 residues. The CDR3 sequence is CASRPPRTGFDKNTEAFF.

This chain links TRBV5-1 with TRBJ2-7; with no DNA, the TCRdb D assignment of TRBD2 cannot be verified. The CDR3 sequence is 13 residues long. Germline-derived CDR1 and CDR2 are SGHRS and YFSETQ. The CDR3 spells CASSGTASYEQYF.

V and J are TRBV29-1 and TRBJ2-7. CDR1 and CDR2 (germline): SQVTM, ANQGSEA. CDR3 length: 12 amino acids. Here the CDR3 reads CSVDTNSYEQYF.

The chain carries TRBV20-1 and TRBJ1-5. The CDR3 consists of 12 residues. Looked up from germline, CDR1 is DFQATT and CDR2 is SNEGSKA (reference sequence). The CDR3 sequence: CSGAGGNQPQHF.

The chain combines TRBV10-2 with TRBJ1-1. Per germline, CDR1 WSHSY and CDR2 SAAADI. The CDR3 consists of 13 residues. The CDR3 region is CASSAYGNTEAFF.

The J gene is TRBJ2-1, the V gene TRBV29-1; no DNA is available, so the TRBD1 call from TCRdb remains unchecked. The CDR3 extends over 14 amino acids. The germline V gene encodes CDR1 SQVTM and CDR2 ANQGSEA. The CDR3 sequence: CSVEGQGVDNEQFF.

The chain uses TRBV20-1 and TRBJ2-7; TCRdb designates TRBD1, a call that cannot be tested without DNA. Germline-derived CDR1 and CDR2 are DFQATT and SNEGSKA (reference sequence). The CDR3 contains 14 residues. CDR3: CSVPTGASYYEQYF.

The rearrangement links TRBV5-1 to TRBJ2-7; checking the TCRdb D call of TRBD1 is not possible without DNA. Germline loops: CDR1 SGHRS, CDR2 YFSETQ. This CDR3 has 15 residues. CDR3 sequence reads: CASSARGDSLYEQYF.

J is TRBJ2-3 and V is TRBV7-2; the TCRdb call, TRBD1, lacks DNA for checking. CDR3 size: 15 residues. From germline, CDR1 is SGHTA and CDR2 FQGNSA. CDR3 residues: CASSSSPGGTDTQYF.

The CDR3 is CASSSPLSTDTQYF. The gene calls are TRBV7-9 and TRBJ2-3; TCRdb names TRBD1, which stays unverified in the absence of DNA. Germline V gives CDR1 SEHNR, CDR2 FQNEAQ (reference sequence). The CDR3 has 14 amino acids.